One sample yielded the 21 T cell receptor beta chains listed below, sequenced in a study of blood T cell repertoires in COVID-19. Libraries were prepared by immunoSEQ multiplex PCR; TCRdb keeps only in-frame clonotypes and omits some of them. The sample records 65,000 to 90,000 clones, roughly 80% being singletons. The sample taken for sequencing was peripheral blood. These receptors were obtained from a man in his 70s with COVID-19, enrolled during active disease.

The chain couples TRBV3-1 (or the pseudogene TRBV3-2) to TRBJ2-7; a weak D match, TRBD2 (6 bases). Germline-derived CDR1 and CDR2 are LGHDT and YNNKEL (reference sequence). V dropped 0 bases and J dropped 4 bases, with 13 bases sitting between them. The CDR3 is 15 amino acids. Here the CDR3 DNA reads TGTGCCAGCAGCCAAGATCCGGGAGAGGTGTACGAGCAGTACTTC. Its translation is CASSQDPGEVYEQYF.

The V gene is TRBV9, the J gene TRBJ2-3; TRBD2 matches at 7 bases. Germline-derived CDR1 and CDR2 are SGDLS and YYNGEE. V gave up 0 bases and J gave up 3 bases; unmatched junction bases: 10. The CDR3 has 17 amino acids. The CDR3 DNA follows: TGTGCCAGCAGCGTAGCTGGGGGGGGAGGTTTAACAGATACGCAGTATTTT. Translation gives CASSVAGGGGLTDTQYF. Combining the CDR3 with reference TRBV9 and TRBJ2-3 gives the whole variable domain DSGVTQTPKHLITATGQRVTLRCSPRSGDLSVYWYQQSLDQGLQFLIQYYNGEERAKGNILERFSAQQFPDLHSELNLSSLELGDSALYFCASSVAGGGGLTDTQYFGPGTRLTVL.

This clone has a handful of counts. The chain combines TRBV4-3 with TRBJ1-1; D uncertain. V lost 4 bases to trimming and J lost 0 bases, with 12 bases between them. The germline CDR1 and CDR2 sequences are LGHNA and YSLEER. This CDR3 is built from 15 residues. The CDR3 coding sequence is TGCGCCAGCAGCCCTTTCGAGGGAGTGAACACTGAAGCTTTCTTT. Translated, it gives CASSPFEGVNTEAFF.

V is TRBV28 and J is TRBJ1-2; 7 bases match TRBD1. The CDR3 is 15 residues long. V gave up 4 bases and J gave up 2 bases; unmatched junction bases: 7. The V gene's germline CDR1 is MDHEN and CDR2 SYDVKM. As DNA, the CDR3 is TGTGCCAGCAGTTCGACAGGGAGAGAAAACTATGGCTACACCTTC. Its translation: CASSSTGRENYGYTF.

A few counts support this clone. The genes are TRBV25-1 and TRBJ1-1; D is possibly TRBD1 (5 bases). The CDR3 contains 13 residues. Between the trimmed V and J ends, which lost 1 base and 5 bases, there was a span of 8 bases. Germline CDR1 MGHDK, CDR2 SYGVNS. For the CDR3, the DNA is TGTGCCAGCAGTGAATTACAGGCGACTGAAGCTTTCTTT. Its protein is CASSELQATEAFF.

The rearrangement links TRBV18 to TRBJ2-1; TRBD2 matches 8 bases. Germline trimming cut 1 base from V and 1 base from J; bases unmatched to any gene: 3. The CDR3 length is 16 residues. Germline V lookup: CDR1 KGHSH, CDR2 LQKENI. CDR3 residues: CASSPLASGSYNEQFF. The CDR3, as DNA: TGTGCCAGCTCACCACTTGCTAGCGGGTCCTACAATGAGCAGTTCTTC.

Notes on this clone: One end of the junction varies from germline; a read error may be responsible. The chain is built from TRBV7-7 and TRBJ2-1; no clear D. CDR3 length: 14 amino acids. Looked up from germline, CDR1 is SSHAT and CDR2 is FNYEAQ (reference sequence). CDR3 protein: CASSLGLGLNEQFF. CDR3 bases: TGTGCTAGCAGCTTAGGGCTAGGTCTCAATGAGCAGTTCTTC. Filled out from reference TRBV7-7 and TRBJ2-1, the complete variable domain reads GAGVSQSPRYKVTKRGQDVTLRCDPISSHATLYWYQQALGQGPEFLTYFNYEAQPDKSGLPSDRFSAERPEGSISTLTIQRTEQRDSAMYRCASSLGLGLNEQFFGPGTRLTVL.

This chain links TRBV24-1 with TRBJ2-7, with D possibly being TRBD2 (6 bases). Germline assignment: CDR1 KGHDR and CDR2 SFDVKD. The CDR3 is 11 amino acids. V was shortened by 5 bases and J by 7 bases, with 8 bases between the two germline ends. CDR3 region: CATSVAGEQYF. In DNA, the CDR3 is TGTGCCACCAGTGTCGCGGGAGAGCAGTACTTC.

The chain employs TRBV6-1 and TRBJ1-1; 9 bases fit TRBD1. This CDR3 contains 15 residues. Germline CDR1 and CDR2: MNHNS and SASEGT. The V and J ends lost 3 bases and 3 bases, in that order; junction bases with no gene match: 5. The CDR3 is CASSETGGSDTEAFF. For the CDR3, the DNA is TGTGCCAGCAGTGAGACAGGGGGTTCGGACACTGAAGCTTTCTTT.

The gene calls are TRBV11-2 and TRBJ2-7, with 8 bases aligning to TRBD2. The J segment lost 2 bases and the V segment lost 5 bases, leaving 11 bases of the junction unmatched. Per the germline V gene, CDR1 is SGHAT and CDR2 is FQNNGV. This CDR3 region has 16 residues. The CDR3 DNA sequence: TGTGCCAGCAGCCAGATTAGGGGAGCGGGGGCCTACGAGCAGTACTTC. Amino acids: CASSQIRGAGAYEQYF.

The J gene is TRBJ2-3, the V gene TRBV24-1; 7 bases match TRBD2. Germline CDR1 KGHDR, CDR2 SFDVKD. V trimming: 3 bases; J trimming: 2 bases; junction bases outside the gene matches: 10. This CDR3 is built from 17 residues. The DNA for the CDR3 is TGTGCCACCAGTGATGCGGGGGAGGACTTTAACACAGATACGCAGTATTTT. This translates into CATSDAGEDFNTDTQYF.

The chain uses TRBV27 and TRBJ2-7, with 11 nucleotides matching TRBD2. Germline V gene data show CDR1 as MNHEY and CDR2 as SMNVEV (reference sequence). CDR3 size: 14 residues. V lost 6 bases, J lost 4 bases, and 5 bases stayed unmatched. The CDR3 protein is CASRTGTSGYEQYF. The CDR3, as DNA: TGTGCCAGCAGGACAGGGACTAGCGGTTACGAGCAGTACTTC.

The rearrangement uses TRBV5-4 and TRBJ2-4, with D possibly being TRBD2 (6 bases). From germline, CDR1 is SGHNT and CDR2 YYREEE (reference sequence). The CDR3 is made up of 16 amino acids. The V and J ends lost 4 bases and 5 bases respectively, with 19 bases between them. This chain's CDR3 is CASSKGPGESENIQYF. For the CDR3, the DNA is TGTGCCAGCAGCAAAGGTCCGGGGGAGTCGGAAAACATTCAGTACTTC. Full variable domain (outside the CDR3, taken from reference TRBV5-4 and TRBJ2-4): ETGVTQSPTHLIKTRGQQVTLRCSSQSGHNTVSWYQQALGQGPQFIFQYYREEENGRGNFPPRFSGLQFPNYSSELNVNALELDDSALYLCASSKGPGESENIQYFGAGTRLSVL.

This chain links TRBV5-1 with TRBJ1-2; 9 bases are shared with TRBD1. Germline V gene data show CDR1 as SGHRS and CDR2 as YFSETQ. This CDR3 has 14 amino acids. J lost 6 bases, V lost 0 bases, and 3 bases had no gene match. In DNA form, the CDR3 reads TGCGCCAGCAGCTTGGGGGGACAGGGTAATGGCTACACCTTC. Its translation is CASSLGGQGNGYTF. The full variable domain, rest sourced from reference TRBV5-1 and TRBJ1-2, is KAGVTQTPRYLIKTRGQQVTLSCSPISGHRSVSWYQQTPGQGLQFLFEYFSETQRNKGNFPGRFSGRQFSNSRSEMNVSTLELGDSALYLCASSLGGQGNGYTFGSGTRLTVV.

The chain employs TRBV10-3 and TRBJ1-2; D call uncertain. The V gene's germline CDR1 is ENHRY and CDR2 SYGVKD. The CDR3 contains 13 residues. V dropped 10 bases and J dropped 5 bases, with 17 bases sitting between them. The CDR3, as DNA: TGTGCCACATGGTCCGGGGAATCATATGGCTACACCTTC. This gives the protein CATWSGESYGYTF.

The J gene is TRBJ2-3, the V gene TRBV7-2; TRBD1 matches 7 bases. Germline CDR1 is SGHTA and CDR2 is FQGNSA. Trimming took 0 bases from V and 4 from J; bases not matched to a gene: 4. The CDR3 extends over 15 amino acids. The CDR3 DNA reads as TGTGCCAGCAGCTTAGCAGGGGGCAGCGCAGATACGCAGTATTTT. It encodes CASSLAGGSADTQYF. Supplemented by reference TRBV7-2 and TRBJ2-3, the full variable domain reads GAGVSQSPSNKVTEKGKDVELRCDPISGHTALYWYRQSLGQGLEFLIYFQGNSAPDKSGLPSDRFSAERTGGSVSTLTIQRTQQEDSAVYLCASSLAGGSADTQYFGPGTRLTVL.

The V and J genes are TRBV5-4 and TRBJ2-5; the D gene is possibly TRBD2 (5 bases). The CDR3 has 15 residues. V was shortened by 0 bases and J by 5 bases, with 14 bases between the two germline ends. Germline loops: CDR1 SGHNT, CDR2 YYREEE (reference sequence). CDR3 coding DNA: TGTGCCAGCAGCTTGGAGGGAGTCGGACTGGAGACCCAGTACTTC. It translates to CASSLEGVGLETQYF.

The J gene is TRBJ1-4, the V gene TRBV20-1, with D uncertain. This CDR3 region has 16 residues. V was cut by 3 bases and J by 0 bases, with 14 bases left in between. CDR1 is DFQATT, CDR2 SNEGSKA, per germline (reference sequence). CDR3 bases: TGCAGTGCTAGTGGATCATTCAGTGCAACTAATGAAAAACTGTTTTTT. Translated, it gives CSASGSFSATNEKLFF.

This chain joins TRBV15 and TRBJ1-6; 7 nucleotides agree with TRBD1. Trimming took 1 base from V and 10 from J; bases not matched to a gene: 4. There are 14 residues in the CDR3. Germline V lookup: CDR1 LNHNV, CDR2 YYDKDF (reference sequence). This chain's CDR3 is CATSRATGLSPLHF. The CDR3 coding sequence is TGTGCCACCAGCAGAGCGACAGGGTTATCACCCCTCCACTTT.

The CDR3 coding sequence is TGTGCCAGCAGCCTGACTAGCGGTTCAGATACGCAGTATTTT. This codes for CASSLTSGSDTQYF. This chain links TRBV11-3 with TRBJ2-3; the match to TRBD2 covers 9 bases. Per the germline V gene, CDR1 is SGHNT and CDR2 is YENEEA. The CDR3 sequence is 14 residues long. V was clipped by 5 bases and J by 4 bases; unmatched bases: 4.

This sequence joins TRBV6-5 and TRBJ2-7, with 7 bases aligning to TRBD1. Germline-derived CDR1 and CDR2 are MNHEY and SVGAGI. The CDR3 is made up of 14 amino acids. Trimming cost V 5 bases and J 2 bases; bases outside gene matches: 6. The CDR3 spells CASSRTGPAYEQYF. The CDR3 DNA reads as TGTGCCAGCAGTCGGACAGGTCCTGCCTACGAGCAGTACTTC.